A selection of T cell receptor beta chains follows, all from one sample in a study of blood T cell repertoires in COVID-19. Assay used: immunoSEQ multiplex PCR; TCRdb lists only in-frame clones, some missing. The sample shows about 54,000 clones, 70% to 90% of them seen only once. Sequencing was done on a sample of peripheral blood. These receptors were taken from a human donor in a cohort sampled during active COVID-19. CDR3s include the opening cysteine and the closing phenylalanine or tryptophan. Fields, in order: J gene, clone size, D gene, V gene, CDR3 DNA, CDR3 protein. The D gene is left open where the match is weak. The size entry is marked missing in some rows and otherwise reads once, few, many or a size class.

J gene: TRBJ2-4
clone size: NA
D gene: TRBD1
V gene: TRBV19
CDR3 DNA: TGTGCCAGTAGGGTTACAGGGGCCCGGAACATTCAGTACTTC
CDR3 protein: CASRVTGARNIQYF

J gene: TRBJ2-3
clone size: once
D gene: TRBD2
V gene: TRBV7-8
CDR3 DNA: TGTGCCAGCAGCCATCGACTAGCGGGAGTGGCAGATACGCAGTATTTT
CDR3 protein: CASSHRLAGVADTQYF

J gene: TRBJ2-7
clone size: NA
D gene: TRBD2
V gene: TRBV11-2
CDR3 DNA: TGTGCCAGCAGCCGTGCCCTGACTAGCGGGAGTTATTACGAGCAGTACTTC
CDR3 protein: CASSRALTSGSYYEQYF

J gene: TRBJ2-2
clone size: NA
D gene: NA
V gene: TRBV27
CDR3 DNA: TGTGCCAGCAGTTTTATTGGCCGGGAGCTGTTTTTT
CDR3 protein: CASSFIGRELFF

J gene: TRBJ2-5
clone size: NA
D gene: NA
V gene: TRBV5-6
CDR3 DNA: TGTGCCAGCAGCTTGTTGGGGCCCCAAGAGACCCAGTACTTC
CDR3 protein: CASSLLGPQETQYF

J gene: TRBJ2-1
clone size: NA
D gene: TRBD2
V gene: TRBV4-3
CDR3 DNA: TGCGCCAGCAGCCAAGACTCTAGCGGGAGGGCCGGCTCCTACAATGAGCAGTTCTTC
CDR3 protein: CASSQDSSGRAGSYNEQFF

J gene: TRBJ2-3
clone size: NA
D gene: NA
V gene: TRBV7-2
CDR3 DNA: TGTGCCAGCAGCTTAGCGACTAGCACAGATACGCAGTATTTT
CDR3 protein: CASSLATSTDTQYF

J gene: TRBJ1-5
clone size: NA
D gene: NA
V gene: TRBV6-5
CDR3 DNA: TGTGCCAGCAGTTACTCAAGGGGGCCCCAGCATTTT
CDR3 protein: CASSYSRGPQHF

J gene: TRBJ1-5
clone size: NA
D gene: TRBD1
V gene: TRBV19
CDR3 DNA: TGTGCCAGTAGTATCAGGACAGGGGGCGGTTTTAGTCAGCCCCAGCATTTT
CDR3 protein: CASSIRTGGGFSQPQHF

J gene: TRBJ1-2
clone size: NA
D gene: TRBD1
V gene: TRBV19
CDR3 DNA: TGTGCCAGTAGCTCGTACCAAACGCCAGGGGGCTATGGCTACACCTTC
CDR3 protein: CASSSYQTPGGYGYTF

J gene: TRBJ1-4
clone size: NA
D gene: NA
V gene: TRBV5-1
CDR3 DNA: TGCGCCAGCAGCTCCCCGGAGGCCGGTAATGAAAAACTGTTTTTT
CDR3 protein: CASSSPEAGNEKLFF

J gene: TRBJ1-6
clone size: NA
D gene: NA
V gene: TRBV15
CDR3 DNA: TGTGCCACCCGATCGATGGCACAGGGCGAGTCACCCCTCCACTTT
CDR3 protein: CATRSMAQGESPLHF

J gene: TRBJ2-5
clone size: NA
D gene: NA
V gene: TRBV5-5
CDR3 DNA: TGTGCCAGCAGCCAACAGGGCGCCGGAGAGACCCAGTACTTC
CDR3 protein: CASSQQGAGETQYF

J gene: TRBJ1-5
clone size: NA
D gene: NA
V gene: TRBV28
CDR3 DNA: TGTGCCAGCAAGTTAGGGGGTCTCAGCAATCAGCCCCAGCATTTT
CDR3 protein: CASKLGGLSNQPQHF

J gene: TRBJ1-3
clone size: NA
D gene: TRBD1
V gene: TRBV9
CDR3 DNA: TGTGCCAGCAGCCAGGGGGGCGCATCTGGAAACACCATATATTTT
CDR3 protein: CASSQGGASGNTIYF

J gene: TRBJ1-1
clone size: NA
D gene: NA
V gene: TRBV30
CDR3 DNA: TGTGCCTGGAGTGGCTTTATCGGTGGCACTGAAGCTTTCTTT
CDR3 protein: CAWSGFIGGTEAFF

J gene: TRBJ1-3
clone size: NA
D gene: TRBD1
V gene: TRBV7-2
CDR3 DNA: TGTGCCAGCAGCTTAAGTACAGGGGGAGGAAACACCATATATTTT
CDR3 protein: CASSLSTGGGNTIYF

J gene: TRBJ2-1
clone size: NA
D gene: TRBD1
V gene: TRBV7-3
CDR3 DNA: TGTGCCAGCAGCTTCACTGGACAGGGTGGAGAGCAGTTCTTC
CDR3 protein: CASSFTGQGGEQFF

J gene: TRBJ2-2
clone size: NA
D gene: TRBD2
V gene: TRBV7-9
CDR3 DNA: TGTGCCAGCAGCTTACGGCGGGAGGGCCGGAGCGGGGAGCTGTTTTTT
CDR3 protein: CASSLRREGRSGELFF

J gene: TRBJ2-6
clone size: NA
D gene: NA
V gene: TRBV5-6
CDR3 DNA: TGTGCCAGCCTCGTAGACAATAGTCAAAGTCGGGCCAACGTCCTGACTTTC
CDR3 protein: CASLVDNSQSRANVLTF

J gene: TRBJ2-5
clone size: NA
D gene: NA
V gene: TRBV4-1
CDR3 DNA: TGCGCCAGCAGCCAAGCCGGCCGGCTAGCCAGAGAGACCCAGTACTTC
CDR3 protein: CASSQAGRLARETQYF

J gene: TRBJ2-5
clone size: NA
D gene: TRBD1
V gene: TRBV28
CDR3 DNA: TGTGCCAGCAGTCCGGGACAGGGGGTGACCCAGTACTTC
CDR3 protein: CASSPGQGVTQYF

J gene: TRBJ2-1
clone size: NA
D gene: NA
V gene: TRBV2
CDR3 DNA: TGTGCCAGCGCCTACCGCCACAGGTCCTACAATGAGCAGTTCTTC
CDR3 protein: CASAYRHRSYNEQFF

J gene: TRBJ2-3
clone size: NA
D gene: NA
V gene: TRBV7-9
CDR3 DNA: TGTGCCAGCAGCTACGGCTATGGTTTCGGGACGCAGTATTTT
CDR3 protein: CASSYGYGFGTQYF

J gene: TRBJ2-1
clone size: NA
D gene: TRBD1
V gene: TRBV4-2
CDR3 DNA: TGTGCCAGCAGCCAAGACGGGGGACAGGGGGCTCACAATGAGCAGTTCTTC
CDR3 protein: CASSQDGGQGAHNEQFF

J gene: TRBJ2-4
clone size: NA
D gene: NA
V gene: TRBV14
CDR3 DNA: TGTGCCAGCAGCCTCCCGGACACAAAAAACATTCAGTACTTC
CDR3 protein: CASSLPDTKNIQYF

J gene: TRBJ2-1
clone size: NA
D gene: NA
V gene: TRBV7-6
CDR3 DNA: TGTGCCAGCAGCTTAGGGCAGGGGGGAAATGAGCAGTTCTTC
CDR3 protein: CASSLGQGGNEQFF

J gene: TRBJ2-5
clone size: NA
D gene: NA
V gene: TRBV5-1
CDR3 DNA: TGCGCCAGCAGCGACGACAGGGGAGGGGAGACCCAGTACTTC
CDR3 protein: CASSDDRGGETQYF

J gene: TRBJ2-2
clone size: once
D gene: NA
V gene: TRBV24-1
CDR3 DNA: TGTGCCACCTCCAACGGGAGACGGGACACCGGGGAGCTGTTTTTT
CDR3 protein: CATSNGRRDTGELFF

J gene: TRBJ2-2
clone size: NA
D gene: NA
V gene: TRBV5-1
CDR3 DNA: TGCGCCAGCAGCCGGGACTTCCCGAACACCGGGGAGCTGTTTTTT
CDR3 protein: CASSRDFPNTGELFF

J gene: TRBJ1-2
clone size: NA
D gene: NA
V gene: TRBV5-8
CDR3 DNA: TGTGCCAGCAGCTTGCTGGGGGGGTCCTATGGCTACACCTTC
CDR3 protein: CASSLLGGSYGYTF

J gene: TRBJ2-3
clone size: NA
D gene: TRBD2
V gene: TRBV5-1
CDR3 DNA: TGCGCCAGCAGCTTGACTAGCGGGAGAGATACGCAGTATTTT
CDR3 protein: CASSLTSGRDTQYF

J gene: TRBJ2-2
clone size: NA
D gene: NA
V gene: TRBV24-1
CDR3 DNA: TGTGCCACCAGTCGTTTCTACACCGGGGAGCTGTTTTTT
CDR3 protein: CATSRFYTGELFF

J gene: TRBJ2-1
clone size: few
D gene: TRBD2
V gene: TRBV7-8
CDR3 DNA: TGTGCCAGCAGCTTAAGGGACTACAGCTCCTACAATGAGCAGTTCTTC
CDR3 protein: CASSLRDYSSYNEQFF

J gene: TRBJ1-1
clone size: NA
D gene: NA
V gene: TRBV18
CDR3 DNA: TGTGCCAGCTCATCGCAGGGCGATGGAACTGAAGCTTTCTTT
CDR3 protein: CASSSQGDGTEAFF